This TCR beta chain appears in the sequencing data of a study of T cell responses to AZD1222 COVID-19 vaccine. TCRdb's copy holds only in-frame clones and misses some; the assay was immunoSEQ multiplex PCR. The table records fewer than 150,000 clones, nearly 95% of them present only once. The CDR3 sequence is 13 residues long. Trimming cost V 3 bases and J 3 bases, with 8 bases left between them. CDR1 MNHEY and CDR2 SMNVEV come from the germline V gene (reference sequence). The rearrangement links TRBV27 to TRBJ1-2; the D is unclear. The starting material was peripheral blood, obtained on day 0 of AZD1222 vaccination. The receptor was derived from an adult in good health. In DNA, the CDR3 is TGTGCCAGCAGTTTGAATTCGGACTATGGCTACACCTTC. The encoded protein is CASSLNSDYGYTF.